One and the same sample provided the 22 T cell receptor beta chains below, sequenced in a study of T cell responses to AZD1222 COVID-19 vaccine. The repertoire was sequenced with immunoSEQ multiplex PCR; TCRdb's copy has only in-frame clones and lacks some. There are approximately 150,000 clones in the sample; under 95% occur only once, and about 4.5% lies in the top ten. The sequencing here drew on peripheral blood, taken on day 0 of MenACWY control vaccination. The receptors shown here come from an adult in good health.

Written as DNA, the CDR3 is TGTGCCAGCAGCCCCAGCGTTGAGCAGTTCTTC. Its translation: CASSPSVEQFF. The chain combines TRBV7-2 with TRBJ2-1; D is unclear. V lost 5 bases and J 9 bases, leaving 8 bases between the germline ends. The CDR3 runs 11 residues. Germline V lookup: CDR1 SGHTA, CDR2 FQGNSA.

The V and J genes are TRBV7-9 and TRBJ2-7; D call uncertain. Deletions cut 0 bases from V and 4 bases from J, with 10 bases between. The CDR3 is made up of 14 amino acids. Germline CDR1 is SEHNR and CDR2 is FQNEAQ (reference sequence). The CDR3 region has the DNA TGTGCCAGCAGCTTAGCCGGTGGCAGTTACGAGCAGTACTTC. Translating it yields CASSLAGGSYEQYF.

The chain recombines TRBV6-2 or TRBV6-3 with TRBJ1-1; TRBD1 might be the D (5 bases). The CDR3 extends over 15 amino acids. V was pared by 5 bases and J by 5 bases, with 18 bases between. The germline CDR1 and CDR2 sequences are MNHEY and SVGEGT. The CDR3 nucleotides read TGTGCCAGCAGTAGCGCCAGGGTGTCGGATACTGAAGCTTTCTTT. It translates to CASSSARVSDTEAFF.

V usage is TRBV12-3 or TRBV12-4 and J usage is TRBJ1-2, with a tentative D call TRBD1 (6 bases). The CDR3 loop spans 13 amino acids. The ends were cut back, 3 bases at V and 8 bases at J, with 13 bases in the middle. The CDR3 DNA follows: TGTGCCAGCAGTTTGCAGGGGCGTCACGGCTACACCTTC. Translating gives CASSLQGRHGYTF.

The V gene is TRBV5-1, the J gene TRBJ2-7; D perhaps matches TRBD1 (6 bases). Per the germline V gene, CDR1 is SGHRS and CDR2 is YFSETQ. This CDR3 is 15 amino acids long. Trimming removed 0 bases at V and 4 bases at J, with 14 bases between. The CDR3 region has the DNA TGCGCCAGCAGCTTGGTGGCAGGGGAAAGGTACGAGCAGTACTTC. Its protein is CASSLVAGERYEQYF. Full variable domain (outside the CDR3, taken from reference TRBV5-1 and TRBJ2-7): KAGVTQTPRYLIKTRGQQVTLSCSPISGHRSVSWYQQTPGQGLQFLFEYFSETQRNKGNFPGRFSGRQFSNSRSEMNVSTLELGDSALYLCASSLVAGERYEQYFGPGTRLTVT.

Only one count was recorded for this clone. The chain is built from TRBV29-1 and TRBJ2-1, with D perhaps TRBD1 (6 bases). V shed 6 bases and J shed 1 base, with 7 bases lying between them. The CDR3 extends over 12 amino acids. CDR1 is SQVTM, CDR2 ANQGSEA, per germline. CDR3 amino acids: CSVGQSYNEQFF. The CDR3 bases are TGCAGCGTAGGACAGTCCTACAATGAGCAGTTCTTC.

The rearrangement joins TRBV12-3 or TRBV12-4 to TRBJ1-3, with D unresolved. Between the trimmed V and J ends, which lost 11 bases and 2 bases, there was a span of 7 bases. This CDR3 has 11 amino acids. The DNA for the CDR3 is TGTGCCGGCGGGACTGGAAACACCATATATTTT. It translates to CAGGTGNTIYF.

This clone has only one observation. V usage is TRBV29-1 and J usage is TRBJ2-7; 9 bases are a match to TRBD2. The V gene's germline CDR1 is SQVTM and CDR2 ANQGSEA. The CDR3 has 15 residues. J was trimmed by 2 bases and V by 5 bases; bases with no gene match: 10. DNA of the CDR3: TGCAGCGTTCTAGCGGGACCCCACTCGGCCTACGAGCAGTACTTC. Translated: CSVLAGPHSAYEQYF.

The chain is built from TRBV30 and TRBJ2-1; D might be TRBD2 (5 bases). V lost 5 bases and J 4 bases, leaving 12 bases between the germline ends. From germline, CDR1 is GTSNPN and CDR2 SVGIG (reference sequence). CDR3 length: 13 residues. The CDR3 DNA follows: TGTGCCTGGCGAAGCGGCGGATACAATGAGCAGTTCTTC. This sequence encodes CAWRSGGYNEQFF.

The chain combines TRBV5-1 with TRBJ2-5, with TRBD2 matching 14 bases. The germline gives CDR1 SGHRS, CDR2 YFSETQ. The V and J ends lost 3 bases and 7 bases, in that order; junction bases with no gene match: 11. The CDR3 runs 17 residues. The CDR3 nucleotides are TGCGCCAGCAGCTGGGAGGGGACTAGCGGGAGTTATGGGACCCAGTACTTC. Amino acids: CASSWEGTSGSYGTQYF.

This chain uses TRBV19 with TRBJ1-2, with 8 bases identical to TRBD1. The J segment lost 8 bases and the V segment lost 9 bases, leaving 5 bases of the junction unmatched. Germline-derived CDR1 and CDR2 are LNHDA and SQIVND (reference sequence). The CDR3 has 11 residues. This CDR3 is CASGTGRGYTF. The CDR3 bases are TGTGCCAGCGGGACAGGTCGCGGCTACACCTTC.

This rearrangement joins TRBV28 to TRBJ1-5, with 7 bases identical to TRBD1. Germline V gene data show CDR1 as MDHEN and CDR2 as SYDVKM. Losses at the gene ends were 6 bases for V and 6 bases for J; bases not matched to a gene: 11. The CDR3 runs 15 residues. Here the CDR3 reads CASSSDRVVGQPQHF. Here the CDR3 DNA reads TGTGCCAGCAGCTCCGACAGGGTTGTAGGTCAGCCCCAGCATTTT.

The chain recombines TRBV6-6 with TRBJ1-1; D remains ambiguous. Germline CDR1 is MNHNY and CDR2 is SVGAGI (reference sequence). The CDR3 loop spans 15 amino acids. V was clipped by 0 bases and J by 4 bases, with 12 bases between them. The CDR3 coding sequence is TGTGCCAGCAGTTACTCGAGCCCCGGATCCACTGAAGCTTTCTTT. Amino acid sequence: CASSYSSPGSTEAFF.

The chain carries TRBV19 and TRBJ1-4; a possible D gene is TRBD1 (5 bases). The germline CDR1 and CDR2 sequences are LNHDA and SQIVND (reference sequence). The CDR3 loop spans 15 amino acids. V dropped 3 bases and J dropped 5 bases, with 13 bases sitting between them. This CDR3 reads CASSIRGARNEKLFF. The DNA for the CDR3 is TGTGCCAGTAGTATTCGGGGCGCCCGGAATGAAAAACTGTTTTTT.

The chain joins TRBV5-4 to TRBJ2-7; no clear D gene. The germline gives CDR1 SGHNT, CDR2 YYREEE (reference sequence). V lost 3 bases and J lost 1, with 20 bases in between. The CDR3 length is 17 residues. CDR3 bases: TGTGCCAGCAGCTCAGCAGTAAGGATGGGGTCATCCTACGAGCAGTACTTC. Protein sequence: CASSSAVRMGSSYEQYF.

The CDR3 sequence is CATSPTGSYQPQHF. The CDR3 nucleotides read TGTGCCACCAGCCCCACAGGATCCTATCAGCCCCAGCATTTT. The V and J genes are TRBV15 and TRBJ1-5; the D gene is possibly TRBD1 (5 bases). V dropped 5 bases and J dropped 5 bases, with 13 bases sitting between them. Germline CDR1 reads LNHNV; CDR2 reads YYDKDF (reference sequence). The CDR3 is 14 residues long.

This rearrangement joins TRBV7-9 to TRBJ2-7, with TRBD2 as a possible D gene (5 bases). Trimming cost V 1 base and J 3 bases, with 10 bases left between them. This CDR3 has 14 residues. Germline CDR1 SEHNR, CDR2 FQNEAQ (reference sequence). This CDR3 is CASSLGGNHYEQYF. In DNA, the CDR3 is TGTGCCAGCAGCTTAGGAGGGAATCACTACGAGCAGTACTTC.

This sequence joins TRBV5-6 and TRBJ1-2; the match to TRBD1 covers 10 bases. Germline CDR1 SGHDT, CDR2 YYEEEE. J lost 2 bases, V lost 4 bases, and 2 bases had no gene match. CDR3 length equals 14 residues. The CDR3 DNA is TGTGCCAGCAGCGAGACAGGGGGCAACTATGGCTACACCTTC. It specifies CASSETGGNYGYTF.

The CDR3, as DNA: TGTGCCAGCAGTGGCCGAGACAGGGGTAACTATGGCTACACCTTC. The encoded protein is CASSGRDRGNYGYTF. The chain links TRBV25-1 to TRBJ1-2, with TRBD1 identical over 8 bases. With V trimmed by 4 bases and J by 1 base, 5 bases remained unmatched. The CDR3 totals 15 residues. Germline V lookup: CDR1 MGHDK, CDR2 SYGVNS.

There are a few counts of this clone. The CDR3 nucleotides are TGCGCCAGCAGCCAATTGATAGGGGGAAGAGAGCAGTACTTC. The encoded protein is CASSQLIGGREQYF. The chain carries TRBV4-1 and TRBJ2-7, with TRBD1 as a possible D gene (6 bases). Between the trimmed V and J ends, which lost 2 bases and 7 bases, there was a span of 15 bases. Germline V gene data show CDR1 as MGHRA and CDR2 as YSYEKL. This CDR3 spans 14 amino acids.

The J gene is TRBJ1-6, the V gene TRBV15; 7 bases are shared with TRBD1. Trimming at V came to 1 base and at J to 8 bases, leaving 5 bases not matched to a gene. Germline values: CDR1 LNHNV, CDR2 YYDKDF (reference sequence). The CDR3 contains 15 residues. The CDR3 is CATSRAAGGDSPLHF. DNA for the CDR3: TGTGCCACCAGCAGAGCGGCAGGGGGGGATTCACCCCTCCACTTT. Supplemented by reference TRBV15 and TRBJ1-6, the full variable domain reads DAMVIQNPRYQVTQFGKPVTLSCSQTLNHNVMYWYQQKSSQAPKLLFHYYDKDFNNEADTPDNFQSRRPNTSFCFLDIRSPGLGDTAMYLCATSRAAGGDSPLHFGNGTRLTVT.

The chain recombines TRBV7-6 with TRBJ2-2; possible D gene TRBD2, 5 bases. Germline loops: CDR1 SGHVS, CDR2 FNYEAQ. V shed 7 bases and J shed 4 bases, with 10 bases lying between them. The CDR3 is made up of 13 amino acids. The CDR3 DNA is TGTGCCAGCAAAGGTGGAGGCACCGGGGAGCTGTTTTTT. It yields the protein CASKGGGTGELFF.